Presented here are 4 T cell receptor beta chains from one specimen sequenced in a study of siplizumab effects on memory and regulatory T cells. The table came from immunoSEQ multiplex PCR; TCRdb's copy has only in-frame clones and leaves some out. The repertoire holds about 110,000 clones, with approximately 94% as singletons. The material sequenced was CD4+ T cells sorted from blood. The receptor set was obtained from a human donor in good health.

V and J are TRBV6-1 and TRBJ2-7; D not resolved. This CDR3 is 13 amino acids long. V was pared by 7 bases and J by 3 bases, with 13 bases between. The germline gives CDR1 MNHNS, CDR2 SASEGT. Here the CDR3 reads CASKTNYLYEQYF. In nucleotides, the CDR3 is TGTGCCAGCAAGACAAACTACCTCTACGAGCAGTACTTC.

The chain uses TRBV20-1 and TRBJ1-1, with 7 bases that match TRBD1. CDR1 and CDR2 (germline): DFQATT, SNEGSKA (reference sequence). With 8 bases clipped from V and 5 bases from J, the junction kept 5 bases outside the gene matches. There are 11 residues in the CDR3. CDR3 amino acids: CSRQGSTEAFF. For the CDR3, the DNA is TGCAGTCGACAGGGATCTACTGAAGCTTTCTTT.

This chain uses TRBV6-5 with TRBJ1-2; unclear D gene. This CDR3 is 13 amino acids long. The V and J ends lost 2 bases and 4 bases respectively, with 8 bases between them. The germline V gene encodes CDR1 MNHEY and CDR2 SVGAGI. CDR3 region: CASSYDAGYGYTF. The DNA for the CDR3 is TGTGCCAGCAGTTACGACGCCGGCTATGGCTACACCTTC.

The CDR3 protein is CASSLGQGHYGYTF. CDR3 bases: TGTGCCAGCAGCTTGGGACAGGGACACTATGGCTACACCTTC. The chain combines TRBV7-8 with TRBJ1-2; the match to TRBD1 covers 9 bases. This CDR3 spans 14 amino acids. CDR1 and CDR2 (germline): SGHVS, FQNEAQ. The ends lost 3 bases at V and 3 bases at J; junction bases unmatched: 2.